The entry below gives a single TCR beta chain sequence along with its context. The antigen is not known. TCRdb called the 5' RACE reads again in MiXCR, with one record for every CDR3 protein. The data contain about 160,000 distinct CDR3 sequences, just over 9.5% of them singletons. The data belong to a study of CD8 T cells in ankylosing spondylitis. General study results and limits: Blood of patients with ankylosing spondylitis appeared to be characterized by a TCR beta motif of eight highly homologous variants.

V was clipped by 3 bases and J by 0 bases, with 9 bases between them. There are 14 residues in the CDR3. The germline V gene has CDR1 MGHRA and CDR2 YSYEKL. This chain joins TRBV4-1 and TRBJ2-7; D ambiguous. The receptor was isolated from a female donor with ankylosing spondylitis or in good health (not recorded which). The specimen was blood, either unsorted or a sorted T cell fraction (not recorded which). The CDR3 region has the DNA TGCGCCAGCAGCCAGACGGACGGCTCCTACGAGCAGTACTTC. This gives the protein CASSQTDGSYEQYF.